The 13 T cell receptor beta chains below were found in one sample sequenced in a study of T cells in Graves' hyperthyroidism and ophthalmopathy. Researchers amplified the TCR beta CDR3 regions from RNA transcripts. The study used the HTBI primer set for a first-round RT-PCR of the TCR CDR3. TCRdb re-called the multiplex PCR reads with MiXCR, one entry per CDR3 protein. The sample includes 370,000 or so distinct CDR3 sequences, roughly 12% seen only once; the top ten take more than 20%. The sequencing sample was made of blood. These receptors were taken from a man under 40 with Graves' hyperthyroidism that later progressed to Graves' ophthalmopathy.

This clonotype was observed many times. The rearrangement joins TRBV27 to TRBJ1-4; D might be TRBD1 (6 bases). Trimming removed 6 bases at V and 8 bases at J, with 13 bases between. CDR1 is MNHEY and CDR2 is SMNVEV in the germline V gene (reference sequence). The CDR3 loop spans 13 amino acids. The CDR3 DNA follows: TGTGCCAGCAGGGTACAGGGAAAAGAAAAACTGTTTTTT. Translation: CASRVQGKEKLFF.

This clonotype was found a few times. The CDR3 DNA sequence: TGTGCCAGCAGTTACGCGGACAGGAACTATGGCTACACCTTC. Protein sequence: CASSYADRNYGYTF. The genes are TRBV6-9 and TRBJ1-2; 7 bases fit TRBD1. The CDR3 runs to 14 residues. Per germline, CDR1 MNHGY and CDR2 SVAAGI. V trimming: 3 bases; J trimming: 2 bases; junction bases outside the gene matches: 3.

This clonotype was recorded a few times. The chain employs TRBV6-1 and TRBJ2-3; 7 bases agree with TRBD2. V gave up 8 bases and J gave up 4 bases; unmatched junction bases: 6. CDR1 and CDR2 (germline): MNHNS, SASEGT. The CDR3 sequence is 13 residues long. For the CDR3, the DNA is TGTGCCAGCCAGCTGGCGGGGGCAGATACGCAGTATTTT. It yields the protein CASQLAGADTQYF.

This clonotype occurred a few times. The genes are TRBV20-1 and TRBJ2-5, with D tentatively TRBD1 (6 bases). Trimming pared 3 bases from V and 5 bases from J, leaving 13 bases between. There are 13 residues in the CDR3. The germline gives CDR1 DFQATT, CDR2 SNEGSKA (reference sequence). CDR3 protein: CSASKQGRETQYF. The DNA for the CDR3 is TGCAGTGCTAGTAAACAGGGTCGGGAGACCCAGTACTTC.

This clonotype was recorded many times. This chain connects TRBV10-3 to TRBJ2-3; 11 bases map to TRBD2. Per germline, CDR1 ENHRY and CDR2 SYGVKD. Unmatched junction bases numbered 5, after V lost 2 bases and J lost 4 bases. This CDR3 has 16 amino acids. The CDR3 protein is CAISELQLAGADTQYF. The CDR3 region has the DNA TGTGCCATCAGTGAGCTCCAACTAGCGGGAGCAGATACGCAGTATTTT.

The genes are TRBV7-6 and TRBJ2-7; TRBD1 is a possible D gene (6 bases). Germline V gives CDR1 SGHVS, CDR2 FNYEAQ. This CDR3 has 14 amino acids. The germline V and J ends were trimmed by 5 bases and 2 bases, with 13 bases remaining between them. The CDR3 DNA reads TGTGCCAGCAGCCCCGAACCAGGGGCCTACGAGCAGTACTTC. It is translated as CASSPEPGAYEQYF.

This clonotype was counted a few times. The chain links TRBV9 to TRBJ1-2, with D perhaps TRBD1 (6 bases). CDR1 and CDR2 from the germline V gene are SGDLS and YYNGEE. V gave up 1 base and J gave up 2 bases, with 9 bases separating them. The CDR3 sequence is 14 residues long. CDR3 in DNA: TGTGCCAGCAGCGTATCAGGGGCGAACTATGGCTACACCTTC. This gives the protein CASSVSGANYGYTF. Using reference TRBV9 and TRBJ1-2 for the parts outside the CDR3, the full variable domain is DSGVTQTPKHLITATGQRVTLRCSPRSGDLSVYWYQQSLDQGLQFLIQYYNGEERAKGNILERFSAQQFPDLHSELNLSSLELGDSALYFCASSVSGANYGYTFGSGTRLTVV.

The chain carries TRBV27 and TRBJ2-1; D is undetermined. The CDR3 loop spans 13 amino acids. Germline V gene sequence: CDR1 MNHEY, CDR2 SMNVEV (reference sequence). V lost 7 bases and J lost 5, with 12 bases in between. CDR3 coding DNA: TGTGCCAGCACTCCTTGGCCAAACAATGAGCAGTTCTTC. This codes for CASTPWPNNEQFF.

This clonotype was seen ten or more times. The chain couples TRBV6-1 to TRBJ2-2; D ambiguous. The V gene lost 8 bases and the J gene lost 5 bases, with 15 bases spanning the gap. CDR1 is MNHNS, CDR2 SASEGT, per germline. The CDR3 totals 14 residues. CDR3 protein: CASVDEVFTGELFF. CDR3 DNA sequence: TGTGCCAGCGTCGACGAGGTTTTTACCGGGGAGCTGTTTTTT.

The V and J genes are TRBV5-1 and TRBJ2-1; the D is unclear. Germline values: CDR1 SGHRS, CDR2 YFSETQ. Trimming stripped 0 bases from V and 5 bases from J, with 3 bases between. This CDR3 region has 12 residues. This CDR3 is CASSLVNNEQFF. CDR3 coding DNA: TGCGCCAGCAGCTTGGTTAACAATGAGCAGTTCTTC.

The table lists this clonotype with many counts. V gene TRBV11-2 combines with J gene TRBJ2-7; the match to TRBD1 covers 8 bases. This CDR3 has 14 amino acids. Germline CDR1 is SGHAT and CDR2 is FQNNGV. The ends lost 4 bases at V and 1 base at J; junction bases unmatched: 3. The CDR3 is CASSWDRSSYEQYF. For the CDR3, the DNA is TGTGCCAGCAGCTGGGACAGGTCTTCCTACGAGCAGTACTTC.

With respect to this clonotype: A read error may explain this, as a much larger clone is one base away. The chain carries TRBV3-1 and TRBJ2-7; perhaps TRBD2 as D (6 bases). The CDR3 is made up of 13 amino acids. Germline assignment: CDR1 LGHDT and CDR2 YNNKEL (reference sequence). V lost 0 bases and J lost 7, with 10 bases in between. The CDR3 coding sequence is TGTGCCAGCAGCCAAGAGGGGGGTAGGGAGCAGTACTTC. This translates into CASSQEGGREQYF.

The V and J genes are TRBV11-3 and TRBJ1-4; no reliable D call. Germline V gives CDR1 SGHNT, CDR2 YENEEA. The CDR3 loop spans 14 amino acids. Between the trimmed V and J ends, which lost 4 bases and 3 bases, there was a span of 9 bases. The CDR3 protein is CASSYGAANEKLFF. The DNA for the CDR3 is TGTGCCAGCAGCTATGGAGCGGCTAATGAAAAACTGTTTTTT.